This TCR beta chain was sequenced in a study of preoperative IRX-2 immunotherapy in early breast cancer. V was trimmed by 7 bases and J by 6 bases, leaving 10 bases between them. The CDR3 length is 11 residues. Germline-derived CDR1 and CDR2 are DFQATT and SNEGSKA (reference sequence). The assay was immunoSEQ multiplex PCR, and TCRdb's table has in-frame clones only and misses some. The data contain over 55,000 clones, roughly 95% of them singletons. As for treatment: preoperative locoregional IRX-2 cytokine immunotherapy. Samples came from a phase Ib trial of preoperative locoregional IRX-2 cytokine immunotherapy.

The genes are TRBV20-1 and TRBJ1-5; D ambiguous. The receptor comes from a human donor with breast cancer. Sampling was carried out from a patient treated with IRX-2 immunotherapy. The CDR3 DNA is TGCAGTGTGAGCAGCGGTCAGCCCCAGCATTTT. Its translation is CSVSSGQPQHF.